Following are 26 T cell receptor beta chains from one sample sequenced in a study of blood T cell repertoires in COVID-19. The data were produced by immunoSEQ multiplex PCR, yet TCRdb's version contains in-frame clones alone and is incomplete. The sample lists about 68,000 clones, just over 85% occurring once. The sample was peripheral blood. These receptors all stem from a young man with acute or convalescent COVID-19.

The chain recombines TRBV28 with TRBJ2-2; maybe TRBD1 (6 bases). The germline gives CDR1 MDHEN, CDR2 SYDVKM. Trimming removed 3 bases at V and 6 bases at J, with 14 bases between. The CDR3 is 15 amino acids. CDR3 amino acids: CASSLYRDGAGELFF. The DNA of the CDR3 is TGTGCCAGCAGTTTGTACAGGGACGGGGCCGGGGAGCTGTTTTTT.

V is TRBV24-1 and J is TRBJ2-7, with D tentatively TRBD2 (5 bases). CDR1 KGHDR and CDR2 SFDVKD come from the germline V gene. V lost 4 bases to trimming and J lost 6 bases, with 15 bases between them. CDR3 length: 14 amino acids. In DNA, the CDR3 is TGTGCCACCAGTGACCGAGGACGGAGCGGCGAGCAGTACTTC. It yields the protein CATSDRGRSGEQYF.

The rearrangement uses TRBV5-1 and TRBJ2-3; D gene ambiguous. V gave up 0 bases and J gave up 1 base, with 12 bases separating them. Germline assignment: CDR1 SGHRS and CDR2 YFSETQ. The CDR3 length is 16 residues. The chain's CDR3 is CASSLGIGVGTDTQYF. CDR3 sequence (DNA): TGCGCCAGCAGCTTGGGAATCGGAGTGGGCACAGATACGCAGTATTTT.

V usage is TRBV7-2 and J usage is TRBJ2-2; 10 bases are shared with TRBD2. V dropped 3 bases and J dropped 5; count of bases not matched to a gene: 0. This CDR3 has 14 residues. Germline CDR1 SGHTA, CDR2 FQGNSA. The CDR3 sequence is CASSLTSGTGELFF. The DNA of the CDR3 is TGTGCCAGCAGCTTGACTAGCGGGACCGGGGAGCTGTTTTTT.

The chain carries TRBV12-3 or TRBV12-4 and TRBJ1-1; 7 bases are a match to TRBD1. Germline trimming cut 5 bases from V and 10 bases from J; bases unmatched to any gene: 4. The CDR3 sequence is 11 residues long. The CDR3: CASSDRVTAFF. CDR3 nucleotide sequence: TGTGCCAGCAGTGACAGGGTTACAGCTTTCTTT.

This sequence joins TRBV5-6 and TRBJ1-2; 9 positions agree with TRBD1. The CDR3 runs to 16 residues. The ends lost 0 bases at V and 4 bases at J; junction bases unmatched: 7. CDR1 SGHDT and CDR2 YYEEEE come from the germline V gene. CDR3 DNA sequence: TGTGCCAGCAGCTTGGGGCCTGGGACAGGGATCTATGGCTACACCTTC. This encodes CASSLGPGTGIYGYTF.

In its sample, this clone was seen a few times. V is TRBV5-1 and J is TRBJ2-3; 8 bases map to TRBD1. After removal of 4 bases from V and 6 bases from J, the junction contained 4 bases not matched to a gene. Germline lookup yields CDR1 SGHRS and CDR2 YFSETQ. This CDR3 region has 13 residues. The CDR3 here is CASSADRGDTQYF. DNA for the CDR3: TGCGCCAGCAGCGCCGACAGGGGTGATACGCAGTATTTT.

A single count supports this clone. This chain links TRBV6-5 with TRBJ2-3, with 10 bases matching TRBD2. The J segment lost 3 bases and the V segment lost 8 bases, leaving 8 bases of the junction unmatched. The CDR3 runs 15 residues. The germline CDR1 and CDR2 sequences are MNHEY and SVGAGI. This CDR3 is CASAITSGKTDTQYF. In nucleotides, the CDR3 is TGTGCCAGCGCGATAACTAGCGGGAAGACAGATACGCAGTATTTT.

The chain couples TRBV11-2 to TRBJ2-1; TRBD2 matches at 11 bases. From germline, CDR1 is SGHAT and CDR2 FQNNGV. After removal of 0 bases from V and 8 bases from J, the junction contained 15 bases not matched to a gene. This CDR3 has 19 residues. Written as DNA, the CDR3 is TGTGCCAGCAGCTTAGATCTCCCAATAGCGGGAGGGGGCCGGGATGAGCAGTTCTTC. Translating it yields CASSLDLPIAGGGRDEQFF.

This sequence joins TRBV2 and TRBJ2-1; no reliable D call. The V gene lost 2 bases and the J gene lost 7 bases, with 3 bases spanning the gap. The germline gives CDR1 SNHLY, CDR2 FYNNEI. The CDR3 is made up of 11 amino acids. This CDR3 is CASSEYNEQFF. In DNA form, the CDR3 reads TGTGCCAGCAGTGAATATAATGAGCAGTTCTTC.

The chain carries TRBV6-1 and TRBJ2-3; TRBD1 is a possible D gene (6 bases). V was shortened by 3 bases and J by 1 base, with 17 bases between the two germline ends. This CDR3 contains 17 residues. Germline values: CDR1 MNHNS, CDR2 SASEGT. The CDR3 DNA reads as TGTGCCAGCAGTGAGGAGGTGGGAGAGGGGGGCACAGATACGCAGTATTTT. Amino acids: CASSEEVGEGGTDTQYF.

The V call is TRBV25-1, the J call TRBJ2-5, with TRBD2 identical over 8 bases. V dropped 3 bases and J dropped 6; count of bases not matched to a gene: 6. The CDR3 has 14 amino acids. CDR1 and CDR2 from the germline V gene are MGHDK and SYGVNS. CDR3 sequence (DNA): TGTGCCAGCAGTGATGGTCGGGAGGGGAAGACCCAGTACTTC. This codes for CASSDGREGKTQYF.

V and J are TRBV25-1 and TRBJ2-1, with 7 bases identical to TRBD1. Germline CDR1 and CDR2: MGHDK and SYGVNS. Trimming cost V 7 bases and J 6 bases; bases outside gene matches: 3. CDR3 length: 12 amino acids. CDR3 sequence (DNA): TGTGCCAGCAATCCAGGGGGCAATGAGCAGTTCTTC. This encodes CASNPGGNEQFF.

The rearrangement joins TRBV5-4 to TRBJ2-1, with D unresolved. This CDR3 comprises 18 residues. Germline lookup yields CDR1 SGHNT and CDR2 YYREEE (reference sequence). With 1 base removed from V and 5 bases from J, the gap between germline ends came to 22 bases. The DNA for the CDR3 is TGTGCCAGCAGCTTGCTGATAAGGCGAGACACACCAAACAATGAGCAGTTCTTC. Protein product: CASSLLIRRDTPNNEQFF. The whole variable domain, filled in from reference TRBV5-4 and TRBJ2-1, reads ETGVTQSPTHLIKTRGQQVTLRCSSQSGHNTVSWYQQALGQGPQFIFQYYREEENGRGNFPPRFSGLQFPNYSSELNVNALELDDSALYLCASSLLIRRDTPNNEQFFGPGTRLTVL.

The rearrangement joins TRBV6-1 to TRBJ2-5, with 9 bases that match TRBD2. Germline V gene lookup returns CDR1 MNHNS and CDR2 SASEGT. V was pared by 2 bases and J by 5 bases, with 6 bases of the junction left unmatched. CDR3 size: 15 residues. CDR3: CASSELSGSGETQYF. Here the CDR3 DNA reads TGTGCCAGCAGTGAACTTAGCGGGAGCGGGGAGACCCAGTACTTC.

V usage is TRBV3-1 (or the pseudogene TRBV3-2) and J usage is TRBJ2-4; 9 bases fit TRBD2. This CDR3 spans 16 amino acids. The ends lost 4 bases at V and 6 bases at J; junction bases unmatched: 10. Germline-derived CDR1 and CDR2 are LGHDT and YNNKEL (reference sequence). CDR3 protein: CASSRTGTSRRNIQYF. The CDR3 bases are TGTGCCAGCAGCCGCACCGGGACTAGCCGTCGAAACATTCAGTACTTC.

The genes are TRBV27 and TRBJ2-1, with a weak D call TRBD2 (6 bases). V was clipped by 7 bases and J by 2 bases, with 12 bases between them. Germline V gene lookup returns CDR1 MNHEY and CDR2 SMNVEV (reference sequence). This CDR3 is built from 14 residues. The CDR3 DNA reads TGTGCCAGCACCCCCCGCGGGGCCTACAATGAGCAGTTCTTC. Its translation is CASTPRGAYNEQFF.

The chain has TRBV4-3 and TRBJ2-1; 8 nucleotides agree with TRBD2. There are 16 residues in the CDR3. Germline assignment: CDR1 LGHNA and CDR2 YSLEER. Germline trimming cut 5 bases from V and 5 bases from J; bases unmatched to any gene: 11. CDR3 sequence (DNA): TGCGCCAGCAGCAGGGCTGGGGGCGGGAGGAACAATGAGCAGTTCTTC. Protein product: CASSRAGGGRNNEQFF.

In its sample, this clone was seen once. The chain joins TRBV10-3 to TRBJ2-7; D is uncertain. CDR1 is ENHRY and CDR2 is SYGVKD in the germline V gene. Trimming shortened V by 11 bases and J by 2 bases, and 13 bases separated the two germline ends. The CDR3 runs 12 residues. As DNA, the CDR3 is TGTGCCTCTGGCTTTTCTGCCTACGAGCAGTACTTC. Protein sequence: CASGFSAYEQYF.

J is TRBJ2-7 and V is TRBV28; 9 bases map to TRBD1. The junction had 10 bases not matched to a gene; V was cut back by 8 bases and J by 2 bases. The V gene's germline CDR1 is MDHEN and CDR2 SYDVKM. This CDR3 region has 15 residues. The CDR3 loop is CASSGPRQGAYEQYF. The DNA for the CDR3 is TGTGCCAGCTCCGGCCCCCGACAGGGGGCCTACGAGCAGTACTTC.

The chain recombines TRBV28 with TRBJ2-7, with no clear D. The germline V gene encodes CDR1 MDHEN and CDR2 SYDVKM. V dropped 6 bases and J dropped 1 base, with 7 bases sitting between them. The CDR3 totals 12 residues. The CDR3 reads CASRLSSYEQYF. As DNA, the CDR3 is TGTGCCAGCAGACTATCTTCCTACGAGCAGTACTTC.

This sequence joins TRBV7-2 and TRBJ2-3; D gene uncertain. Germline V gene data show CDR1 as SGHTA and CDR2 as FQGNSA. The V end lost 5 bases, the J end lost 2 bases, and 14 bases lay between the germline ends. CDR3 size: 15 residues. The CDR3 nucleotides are TGTGCCAGCAGCGCCCAAGGAGTACCCACAGATACGCAGTATTTT. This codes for CASSAQGVPTDTQYF.

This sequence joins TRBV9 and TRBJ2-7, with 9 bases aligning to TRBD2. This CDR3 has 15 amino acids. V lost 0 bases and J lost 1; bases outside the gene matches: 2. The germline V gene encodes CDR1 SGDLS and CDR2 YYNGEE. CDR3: CASSVGLAGSYEQYF. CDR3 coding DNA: TGTGCCAGCAGCGTAGGGCTAGCGGGATCCTACGAGCAGTACTTC. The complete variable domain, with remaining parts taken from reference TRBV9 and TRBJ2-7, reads DSGVTQTPKHLITATGQRVTLRCSPRSGDLSVYWYQQSLDQGLQFLIQYYNGEERAKGNILERFSAQQFPDLHSELNLSSLELGDSALYFCASSVGLAGSYEQYFGPGTRLTVT.

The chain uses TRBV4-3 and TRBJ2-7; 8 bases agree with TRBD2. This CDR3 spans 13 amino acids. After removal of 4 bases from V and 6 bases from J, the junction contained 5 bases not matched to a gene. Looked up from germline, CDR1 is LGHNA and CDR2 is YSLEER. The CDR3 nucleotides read TGCGCCAGCAGCCCGTTCCGGGGGGGCGAGCAGTACTTC. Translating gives CASSPFRGGEQYF.

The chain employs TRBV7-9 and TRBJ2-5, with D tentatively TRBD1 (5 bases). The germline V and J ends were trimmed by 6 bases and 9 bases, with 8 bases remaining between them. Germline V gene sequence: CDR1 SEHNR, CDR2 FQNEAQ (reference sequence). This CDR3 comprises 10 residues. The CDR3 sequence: CASSKGAQYF. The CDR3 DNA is TGTGCCAGCAGTAAAGGGGCCCAGTACTTC.

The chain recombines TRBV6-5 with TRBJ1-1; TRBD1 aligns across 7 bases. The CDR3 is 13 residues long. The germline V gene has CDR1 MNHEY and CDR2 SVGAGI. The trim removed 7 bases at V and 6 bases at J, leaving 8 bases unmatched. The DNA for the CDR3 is TGTGCCAGCAAACCGACAGGGCGTTCTGAAGCTTTCTTT. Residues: CASKPTGRSEAFF.